This T cell receptor beta chain originates from a study of circulating CD8 cells and anti-PD-1 response in melanoma. About the research overall: Every 2 weeks, patients got 3 mg/kg nivolumab intravenously.

Study-wide points: Expanded sorted subsets were checked for tumor reactivity using peptides. Under 8% of TRB clonotypes were shared between subsets at M1. PD-1 and DPOS subsets showed similar, higher clonality than DNEG.

Each library started from approximately 15 ng of total RNA using the QIAseq Immune Repertoire TCR panel. MiXCR, run by TCRdb on the reads, gives a single entry per CDR3 protein. The sample contains several hundred distinct CDR3 sequences, about 13% of which appear only once. Turning to this clonotype: Antigen specificity is unknown. Possible read error: a much larger clone is one base away.

Trimming stripped 0 bases from V and 5 bases from J, with 10 bases between. CDR3 length equals 15 residues. Germline V gene lookup returns CDR1 KGHSH and CDR2 LQKENI. Live CD3+CD8+TCRalphabeta+ cells were sorted into four subsets by PD-1 and/or TIGIT. The V gene is TRBV18, the J gene TRBJ2-2; D uncertain. Here the sequenced sample was CD8+ T cells from PBMCs, taken at baseline or after one month of anti-PD-1 therapy (not recorded which). The TCR originated in a human donor with melanoma. This chain's CDR3 is CASSPPGDTTGELFF. The CDR3, as DNA: TGTGCCAGCTCACCACCGGGTGACACGACCGGGGAGCTGTTTTTT. Using reference TRBV18 and TRBJ2-2 for the parts outside the CDR3, the full variable domain is NAGVMQNPRHLVRRRGQEARLRCSPMKGHSHVYWYRQLPEEGLKFMVYLQKENIIDESGMPKERFSAEFPKEGPSILRIQQVVRGDSAAYFCASSPPGDTTGELFFGEGSRLTVL.